Below, 31 T cell receptor beta chains from the same sample are listed, as sequenced in a study of blood T cell repertoires in COVID-19. Data came from immunoSEQ multiplex PCR; TCRdb stores just in-frame clones and leaves some out. The sample lists a few hundred thousand clones, approximately 83% occurring once. The sequenced material came from peripheral blood. The receptors were gathered from a woman aged 55-69 years with acute or convalescent COVID-19.

In DNA form, the CDR3 reads TGTGCCAGCACCTTCGGGAACAGGCGGGAAATGGGCACTGAAGCTTTCTTT. It is translated as CASTFGNRREMGTEAFF. The rearrangement uses TRBV21-1 and TRBJ1-1. TRBV21-1 is tagged as a pseudogene. The CDR3 sequence is 17 residues long.

The chain employs TRBV11-1 and TRBJ2-7, with 7 bases identical to TRBD1. Per the germline V gene, CDR1 is SGHAT and CDR2 is FQDESV (reference sequence). The J segment lost 1 base and the V segment lost 4 bases, leaving 10 bases of the junction unmatched. The CDR3 extends over 16 amino acids. The CDR3 coding sequence is TGTGCCAGCAGCTCCTCGAGGACAGGTTTTTCCTACGAGCAGTACTTC. As protein: CASSSSRTGFSYEQYF.

The chain uses TRBV27 and TRBJ2-3, with TRBD2 identical over 8 bases. This CDR3 is 17 amino acids long. Trimming removed 2 bases from V and 0 bases from J; junction bases left unmatched: 7. Germline values: CDR1 MNHEY, CDR2 SMNVEV (reference sequence). CDR3 sequence reads: CASSLRAGGTSTDTQYF. As DNA, the CDR3 is TGTGCCAGCAGTTTAAGGGCGGGGGGTACGAGCACAGATACGCAGTATTTT.

The rearrangement uses TRBV5-1 and TRBJ2-5; 8 bases agree with TRBD2. The CDR3 is 14 amino acids. CDR1 is SGHRS, CDR2 YFSETQ, per germline. V trimming: 4 bases; J trimming: 2 bases; junction bases outside the gene matches: 4. CDR3: CASSPGGGQETQYF. The CDR3 DNA reads TGCGCCAGCAGCCCCGGGGGGGGACAAGAGACCCAGTACTTC.

The chain has TRBV11-2 and TRBJ2-1; 7 bases line up with TRBD2. Looked up from germline, CDR1 is SGHAT and CDR2 is FQNNGV. The CDR3 has 12 residues. Trimming at V came to 5 bases and at J to 9 bases, leaving 4 bases not matched to a gene. CDR3 sequence (DNA): TGTGCCAGCAGCCCCCGGACTAGTGAGCAGTTCTTC. This encodes CASSPRTSEQFF. Combining the CDR3 with reference TRBV11-2 and TRBJ2-1 gives the whole variable domain EAGVAQSPRYKIIEKRQSVAFWCNPISGHATLYWYQQILGQGPKLLIQFQNNGVVDDSQLPKDRFSAERLKGVDSTLKIQPAKLEDSAVYLCASSPRTSEQFFGPGTRLTVL.

The chain carries TRBV4-3 and TRBJ1-5; 7 positions match TRBD1. The CDR3 runs 15 residues. Germline assignment: CDR1 LGHNA and CDR2 YSLEER. V shed 0 bases and J 5 bases; nucleotides not matched to a gene: 4. The CDR3 nucleotides read TGCGCCAGCAGCCAAGAAGTCACAGGGGATCAGCCCCAGCATTTT. It codes for CASSQEVTGDQPQHF.

This clone was seen just once. This rearrangement joins TRBV27 to TRBJ2-7, with 7 nucleotides matching TRBD1. Trimming cost V 7 bases and J 3 bases; bases outside gene matches: 6. Per germline, CDR1 MNHEY and CDR2 SMNVEV (reference sequence). The CDR3 loop spans 13 amino acids. The CDR3 DNA reads as TGTGCCAGCACACGACAGGGTGGCTACGAGCAGTACTTC. Amino acids: CASTRQGGYEQYF.

The chain carries TRBV6-6 and TRBJ1-2; 8 nucleotides agree with TRBD1. The V gene's germline CDR1 is MNHNY and CDR2 SVGAGI (reference sequence). V was pared by 0 bases and J by 3 bases, with 6 bases of the junction left unmatched. CDR3 size: 16 residues. CDR3 loop: CASSYSKTGEDYGYTF. Here the CDR3 DNA reads TGTGCCAGCAGTTACTCGAAGACAGGGGAGGACTATGGCTACACCTTC.

The CDR3 sequence is CARIQGWGTEAFF. The CDR3 DNA follows: TGCGCCAGGATCCAGGGATGGGGCACTGAAGCTTTCTTT. V usage is TRBV5-1 and J usage is TRBJ1-1; D might be TRBD1 (5 bases). V was cut by 8 bases and J by 4 bases, with 15 bases left in between. The germline V gene has CDR1 SGHRS and CDR2 YFSETQ. The length of the CDR3 is 13 residues.

This clone was detected once. This chain links TRBV19 with TRBJ1-2, with 9 bases matching TRBD1. After removal of 6 bases from V and 7 bases from J, the junction contained 6 bases not matched to a gene. Germline-derived CDR1 and CDR2 are LNHDA and SQIVND (reference sequence). This CDR3 is 13 amino acids long. DNA for the CDR3: TGTGCCAGTAGCCCAGGGACAGGGTCTGGCTACACCTTC. Protein sequence: CASSPGTGSGYTF.

This clone was detected a few times. The J gene is TRBJ2-1, the V gene TRBV5-1, with TRBD2 matching over 8 bases. The CDR3 loop spans 16 amino acids. Trimming took 0 bases from V and 9 from J; bases not matched to a gene: 11. Germline CDR1 SGHRS, CDR2 YFSETQ. CDR3 nucleotides: TGCGCCAGCAGCTTGGAGGGGACTAGAGAGAAGGGTGAGCAGTTCTTC. Translation gives CASSLEGTREKGEQFF.

The chain employs TRBV2 and TRBJ2-7; D gene uncertain. The germline V gene encodes CDR1 SNHLY and CDR2 FYNNEI. This CDR3 contains 13 residues. V was pared by 3 bases and J by 0 bases, with 6 bases between. CDR3 in amino acids: CASSDGVSYEQYF. CDR3 DNA sequence: TGTGCCAGCAGTGACGGAGTCTCCTACGAGCAGTACTTC.

The chain joins TRBV4-1 to TRBJ2-1; TRBD2 matches at 13 bases. CDR3 length: 17 residues. V was clipped by 0 bases and J by 7 bases; unmatched bases: 6. CDR1 and CDR2 (germline): MGHRA, YSYEKL. CDR3 in DNA: TGCGCCAGCAGCCAAGAGGCACTAGCGGGGGGGCAAAATGAGCAGTTCTTC. Translated, it gives CASSQEALAGGQNEQFF.

The chain couples TRBV7-9 to TRBJ1-6; D not certain. This CDR3 has 15 residues. The germline V gene encodes CDR1 SEHNR and CDR2 FQNEAQ (reference sequence). Trimming cost V 0 bases and J 4 bases, with 7 bases left between them. This chain's CDR3 is CASSLAGSYNSPLHF. CDR3 coding DNA: TGTGCCAGCAGCTTAGCAGGGAGTTATAATTCACCCCTCCACTTT.

The chain is built from TRBV6-5 and TRBJ1-6, with D tentatively TRBD1 (6 bases). The V gene lost 0 bases and the J gene lost 6 bases, with 12 bases spanning the gap. The CDR3 covers 16 residues. Germline CDR1 and CDR2: MNHEY and SVGAGI. In DNA form, the CDR3 reads TGTGCCAGCAGTTACTCGAGGACAGCCATTAATTCACCCCTCCACTTT. Amino acid sequence: CASSYSRTAINSPLHF.

This clone appeared a single time. The rearrangement uses TRBV29-1 and TRBJ2-2; D perhaps matches TRBD2 (5 bases). The germline V and J ends were trimmed by 5 bases and 0 bases, with 10 bases remaining between them. The CDR3 consists of 14 residues. Germline CDR1 SQVTM, CDR2 ANQGSEA. CDR3 in DNA: TGCAGCGTTTTGGCGGGCACGAACACCGGGGAGCTGTTTTTT. Its protein product is CSVLAGTNTGELFF.

J is TRBJ1-4 and V is TRBV2, with a possible D match to TRBD1 (6 bases). This CDR3 is built from 15 residues. V lost 4 bases and J lost 7, with 16 bases in between. The V gene's germline CDR1 is SNHLY and CDR2 FYNNEI. CDR3 amino acids: CASSGTGKLGEKLFF. Written as DNA, the CDR3 is TGTGCCAGCAGTGGTACAGGGAAACTAGGTGAAAAACTGTTTTTT.

This sequence joins TRBV20-1 and TRBJ1-3; D uncertain. The germline V and J ends were trimmed by 3 bases and 0 bases, with 6 bases remaining between them. The CDR3 extends over 13 amino acids. Germline CDR1 and CDR2: DFQATT and SNEGSKA (reference sequence). The CDR3: CSASTDSGNTIYF. CDR3 DNA: TGCAGTGCTAGTACTGACTCTGGAAACACCATATATTTT.

The genes are TRBV10-3 and TRBJ2-5; 8 bases match TRBD1. The V gene end was trimmed by 2 bases and the J gene end by 5 bases; junction bases not matched to a gene: 7. CDR3 length: 15 residues. Germline V gene sequence: CDR1 ENHRY, CDR2 SYGVKD. CDR3 nucleotides: TGTGCCATCAGTGAGGCCAGGGGGCAGGGGGAGACCCAGTACTTC. It specifies CAISEARGQGETQYF.

In this sample, this clone turned up a few times. This chain uses TRBV9 with TRBJ2-5; 7 bases map to TRBD1. CDR3 length: 15 residues. Germline CDR1 SGDLS, CDR2 YYNGEE. Unmatched junction bases numbered 8, after V lost 4 bases and J lost 2 bases. The CDR3 loop is CASSNQGQPQETQYF. The CDR3 coding sequence is TGTGCCAGCAGCAACCAGGGACAGCCACAAGAGACCCAGTACTTC.

The chain uses TRBV5-5 and TRBJ1-3; TRBD1 agrees at 10 bases. This CDR3 is built from 14 residues. V shed 5 bases and J 11 bases; nucleotides not matched to a gene: 10. CDR1 and CDR2 (germline): SGHKS, YYEKEE (reference sequence). CDR3: CASRNAPGTGAIYF. The CDR3 coding sequence is TGTGCCAGCAGGAACGCTCCCGGGACAGGGGCCATATATTTT.

This clone was picked up a small number of times. This chain connects TRBV5-1 to TRBJ1-1; no clear D. Germline CDR1 reads SGHRS; CDR2 reads YFSETQ. The V and J ends lost 0 bases and 0 bases respectively, with 9 bases between them. The CDR3 extends over 15 amino acids. Written as DNA, the CDR3 is TGCGCCAGCAGCTTGGAGCTAGGCCTGAACACTGAAGCTTTCTTT. Encoded protein: CASSLELGLNTEAFF.

V gene TRBV14 combines with J gene TRBJ1-3, with D perhaps matching TRBD1 (5 bases). Per germline, CDR1 SGHDN and CDR2 FVKESK. With 2 bases removed from V and 7 bases from J, the gap between germline ends came to 9 bases. This CDR3 contains 13 residues. The CDR3 loop reads CASSQTGANTIYF. The CDR3 bases are TGTGCCAGCAGCCAAACTGGGGCTAACACCATATATTTT.

This clone was observed a few times. This sequence joins TRBV5-1 and TRBJ2-3, with a possible D match to TRBD2 (6 bases). CDR3 length equals 15 residues. Between the trimmed V and J ends, which lost 0 bases and 1 base, there was a span of 9 bases. CDR1 is SGHRS, CDR2 YFSETQ, per germline. CDR3 amino acids: CASSLVAAGTDTQYF. The CDR3 DNA sequence: TGCGCCAGCAGCTTGGTAGCGGCCGGCACAGATACGCAGTATTTT.

The V gene is TRBV5-1, the J gene TRBJ1-1; TRBD1 is a possible D gene (6 bases). V dropped 0 bases and J dropped 2 bases, with 14 bases sitting between them. In germline, CDR1 is SGHRS, CDR2 YFSETQ. The CDR3 sequence is 16 residues long. The CDR3 reads CASSLGAGALNTEAFF. CDR3 in DNA: TGCGCCAGCAGCTTGGGGGCAGGGGCCCTTAACACTGAAGCTTTCTTT.

The V call is TRBV13, the J call TRBJ1-1; 7 nucleotides line up with TRBD1. Germline V gene sequence: CDR1 PRHDT, CDR2 FYEKMQ (reference sequence). This CDR3 is built from 14 residues. V was pared by 1 base and J by 4 bases, with 3 bases of the junction left unmatched. The CDR3 DNA reads TGTGCCAGCAGCTTAGAGGGGGCGCCCACTGAAGCTTTCTTT. Translating it yields CASSLEGAPTEAFF.

This rearrangement joins TRBV9 to TRBJ2-1, with 8 bases aligning to TRBD2. Germline loops: CDR1 SGDLS, CDR2 YYNGEE. This CDR3 is 18 amino acids long. J was trimmed by 3 bases and V by 0 bases; bases with no gene match: 11. The CDR3 region has the DNA TGTGCCAGCAGCGTAGCTGCGGGGGGCCCTTTGGGCTACAATGAGCAGTTCTTC. Its translation is CASSVAAGGPLGYNEQFF.

The V call is TRBV30, the J call TRBJ2-7, with 15 bases fitting TRBD2. CDR1 GTSNPN and CDR2 SVGIG come from the germline V gene (reference sequence). The CDR3 is made up of 16 amino acids. Trimming cost V 4 bases and J 4 bases; bases outside gene matches: 8. The CDR3 protein is CAWKPGLAGGPYEQYF. The DNA of the CDR3 is TGTGCCTGGAAACCCGGACTAGCGGGGGGGCCATACGAGCAGTACTTC.

This rearrangement joins TRBV6-5 to TRBJ2-7; 7 bases fit TRBD1. The V gene's germline CDR1 is MNHEY and CDR2 SVGAGI. CDR3 length: 14 amino acids. The trim removed 10 bases at V and 2 bases at J, leaving 11 bases unmatched. The DNA for the CDR3 is TGTGCCACCTTCACCGGGACAGCAACCTACGAGCAGTACTTC. Translation: CATFTGTATYEQYF.

This clone was recorded a few times. This chain uses TRBV9 with TRBJ2-3, with 11 nucleotides matching TRBD2. Looked up from germline, CDR1 is SGDLS and CDR2 is YYNGEE. The V segment lost 3 bases and the J segment 5 bases; nucleotides outside the gene matches: 8. CDR3 length: 16 residues. The CDR3 sequence: CASSDPSGGPGDTQYF. Here the CDR3 DNA reads TGTGCCAGCAGCGACCCTAGCGGGGGGCCGGGAGATACGCAGTATTTT.

The rearrangement links TRBV5-1 to TRBJ2-1; 7 bases fit TRBD1. Germline V gene sequence: CDR1 SGHRS, CDR2 YFSETQ. The V gene end was trimmed by 2 bases and the J gene end by 0 bases; junction bases not matched to a gene: 5. CDR3 length equals 16 residues. This chain's CDR3 is CASSLDEGASYNEQFF. CDR3 coding DNA: TGCGCCAGCAGCTTAGATGAGGGGGCCTCCTACAATGAGCAGTTCTTC. The variable domain in full, completed from reference TRBV5-1 and TRBJ2-1, reads KAGVTQTPRYLIKTRGQQVTLSCSPISGHRSVSWYQQTPGQGLQFLFEYFSETQRNKGNFPGRFSGRQFSNSRSEMNVSTLELGDSALYLCASSLDEGASYNEQFFGPGTRLTVL.